The present T cell receptor beta chain was sequenced within a study of shared clonotypes between healthy human individuals. Worth noting for this clone: The identical CDR3 is also encoded by other nucleotide sequences in the sample.

This table comes from immunoSEQ multiplex PCR, and its TCRdb copy is limited to in-frame clones, with some not included. The sample records 850,000 to 1,200,000 clones, 75% being singletons. The germline gives CDR1 LGHNA, CDR2 YSLEER. Trimming removed 0 bases from V and 2 bases from J, with 11 bases in between. This CDR3 contains 15 residues. The sequence was collected from a man in his late teens or twenties in good health. This chain uses TRBV4-3 with TRBJ2-7, with no clear D. Material: memory CD4+ T cells sorted from blood. Subset of the sample: CD45RA-negative fraction. CDR3 nucleotide sequence: TGCGCCAGCAGCCAAGATAGGGCAGCCGCCTACGAGCAGTACTTC. It specifies CASSQDRAAAYEQYF.